This T cell receptor beta chain was documented in a study of CD8 T cell repertoires and HIV-1 epitope variants. On the study more broadly: Equal numbers of autologous T cell-negative cells presented antigen to enriched T cells. T cells were cultured for more than 9 days with cytokines added on days 3 and 7.

A word on this clone: Its antigen is currently unknown.

CDR1 and CDR2 from the germline V gene are SEHNR and FQNEAQ (reference sequence). The CDR3 is 17 residues long. The ends lost 5 bases at V and 5 bases at J; junction bases unmatched: 12. TCRdb's table, derived via immunoSEQ multiplex PCR, lists solely in-frame clones and lacks some. The sample carries about 6,000 clones, 66% recorded once. General study results and limits: Under 10 antigen-specific TCR beta clonotypes were found; 5 to 7 seemed cross-reactive to variants.

The TCR comes from a male donor with HIV. The sequenced sample consisted of cultured CD8+ T cells derived from PBMCs. This chain links TRBV7-9 with TRBJ2-1, with TRBD1 identical over 10 bases. The CDR3 bases are TGTGCCAGCAGCCTCGGACAGGGGGTGCAGGGGAACAATGAGCAGTTCTTC. It yields the protein CASSLGQGVQGNNEQFF.